This entry is about one TCR beta chain. Its binding antigen is unknown. No qualities accompany the bases; no much larger clone lies one base away. The data were taken from a study of cytomegalovirus exposure and HLA in healthy donors (TCRdb year 2017). About the study as a whole: An earlier analysis of roughly 500 of the donors reported 250 to 300 Gb of sequence data and around 120 million unique TCR beta sequences from some 180 million T cells. An early release that covered about 640 HLA-typed donors contained approximately 320 gigabases of sequencing data and around 80 million unique TCR sequences. Of the roughly 430 genotyped donors, over 70% fell in the genetic ancestry cluster associated with self-reported Caucasian donors. The aim of the study was to test whether cataloging public T cell receptors could identify signatures of past pathogen exposure. Using immunosequencing, the study profiled T cell repertoires from 666 subjects and related those repertoires to cytomegalovirus serostatus. Along with the approximately 700-subject first cohort, a separate validation cohort of over a hundred different subjects was used. To predict cytomegalovirus infection status, the study combined high-throughput TCR immunosequencing, statistical association of individual TCRs with disease status, and machine learning. To study patterns of TCR occurrence, a later analysis re-analyzed previously published TCR beta repertoires from several hundred donors and added high-resolution HLA genotyping. The later analysis used no new phenotypic data to find candidate immune exposures, relying instead on TCR beta sequences and their occurrence across donors. To decide whether each TCR beta V gene segment behaved as functional or pseudogenic, an earlier analysis of some 600 of the donors relied on high-throughput TCR beta sequencing. Alongside the repertoire data, information on donor age, sex, ethnicity and CMV serostatus was compiled. In a later genetic analysis, genome-wide SNP genotypes for about 55% of the roughly 700 donors were used, and that subset was treated as a discovery cohort. All discovery cohort repertoires had been generated using a single sequencing platform. Both class I and class II loci were covered by HLA typing, at four-digit resolution. The number of donors typed differed by locus, with 629-630 for A, B, C, DRB1 and DQB1, around 560 for DQA1, over 600 for DPA1, and some 440 for DPB1. Roughly 5 DR-DQ haplotypes were treated as single units for association and clustering because of strong linkage in the cohort. Among some 410 genotyped donors of the cohort, an average of 235,054 unique TCR beta nucleotide sequences were sequenced per donor, approximately 20% of them non-productive. The research as a whole found: The authors suggested that the approach could potentially be extended to other disease states and immunological phenotypes. The 87-base-pair reads could not distinguish some IMGT-functional V segments, including TRBV6-2 and TRBV6-3, so those segments were excluded. The sequencing pipeline was judged likely to have produced a cluster of highly shared sequence variants as a technical artifact. Linkage disequilibrium might explain the correlated functional status among segregating V segments, but an unknown experimental factor could not be excluded. The cohort was sequenced for TCR beta chains only, and without alpha or paired-chain data the features that could be detected were limited. In a later analysis, most CMV-associated TCR beta chains were found to appear HLA-restricted, with HLA associations seemingly driven largely by CMV exposure. Specific HLA alleles were associated with 15,000 to 20,000 TCR beta sequences at a false discovery rate of 0.05 in a later analysis. Strong co-occurrence of HLA alleles, especially DR and DQ, made assigning TCR associations to individual alleles difficult. In a later analysis, HLA-associated TCR beta chains were found to be more clonally expanded and to have lower generation probabilities than equally common non-associated chains. Across donors, most TCR sequences were observed very rarely, whereas some public TCRs were present in many individuals. The presence/absence analyses assumed that sequencing depth was roughly uniform across donors, and that assumption may not be true. A further reported finding was that TCR beta sequences accurately predicted the HLA-A and HLA-B alleles for most subjects in the first cohort. In the study, around 160 TCR beta chains were listed as associated with cytomegalovirus. Several of the top co-occurrence clusters appeared to be linked to parvovirus B19, influenza, CMV and Epstein-Barr virus, according to a later analysis. In vitro tests confirmed that a few of the cytomegalovirus-associated TCR beta chains recognize cytomegalovirus antigens. A later genetic analysis reported fewer N-insertions in productive TCRs among donors in an Asian-associated ancestry cluster than the roughly 670-donor mean. In a later genetic analysis, a missense DCLRE1C variant was associated with V-gene and J-gene trimming of TCR beta chains, and the association was replicated in an independent cohort. In a later analysis, TCR association rates were found to vary across HLA loci, with the most associated TCRs seen for DRB1 alleles and the fewest for HLA-C alleles. In an earlier analysis of 450 to 750 of the donors, most TCR beta V segments appeared in productive rearrangements about 87% or about 30% of the time, broadly matching IMGT annotations. Because HLA typing was missing for some donors at each locus, association tests included only the typed subset. CMV serostatus was the only immune exposure information available for the cohort. Because counts were too low, seventeen rarely observed V segments, including chromosome 9 orphons, were left out of the earlier analysis of approximately 580 of the donors. The classifier was reported to diagnose cytomegalovirus status with high specificity and sensitivity in both the original cohort and the validation cohort.

Libraries were built with the immunoSEQ multiplex PCR assay. For the multiplex PCR, a mixture combining 60 forward primers for TCR Vbeta segments and 13 reverse primers for TCR Jbeta segments was used. The CDR3 region of rearranged TCR beta genes was amplified from genomic DNA by a multiplex PCR assay. On the Illumina HiSeq System, the amplified TCR beta libraries were sequenced as 87-base-pair reads. Per the authors' processing: Across the roughly 640 repertoires, a later analysis counted around 80 million unique TCR beta chains, around 11 million of which were shared by at least two donors. Raw reads were error-corrected and collapsed into unique sequences with a nearest-neighbor algorithm that merged closely related sequences to remove PCR and sequencing errors. To assign V, D and J gene segments, CDR3 sequences were aligned to IMGT reference sequences. For a sequence to be retained, a match of at least six nucleotides to both a V gene segment and a J gene segment was required. A rearrangement was called productive if the CDR3 had no stop codons and remained in frame with V and J, and every other rearrangement was called non-productive. CDR3 was defined by IMGT convention, running from the second conserved V-encoded cysteine to the conserved J-encoded phenylalanine. The earlier analysis of approximately 500 of the donors excluded sequences that lacked an unambiguous match to a single V gene segment. An earlier analysis of some 500 of the donors classified V segments as functional when productive rearrangements were above 56.7% and as segregating when the standard deviation between donors was above 5%. A statistical classification framework was built to diagnose cytomegalovirus status from the catalog of TCR beta chain sequences. V and J gene assignment, in a later analysis, came from comparing TCR nucleotide sequences with IMGT/GENE-DB human TR gene sequences. The TCRdist pipeline was used in a later analysis to assign CDR3 sequences and most-parsimonious VDJ recombination scenarios. In a later analysis, each TCR beta chain was defined by its CDR3 amino acid sequence together with its V-gene family, and reads without a unique V-gene family were excluded. As a way to deal with suspected cross-contamination and a sequencing artifact, a later analysis dropped hundreds of nucleotide sequences that were highly shared and had low generation probability. A later analysis calculated a clonal expansion index for each public chain from normalized within-repertoire ranks of inferred template counts. In a later analysis, generation probabilities were computed using a VDJ recombination model fitted to out-of-frame rearrangements, and the results were checked against IGoR. A later analysis scored TCR-TCR, TCR-HLA and TCR-CMV co-occurrence with hypergeometric tests, applying a repertoire-size bias correction to TCR pairs. In a later analysis, false discovery rates were estimated by permuting HLA or CMV assignments 20 times. In a later analysis, co-occurring TCRs were grouped using DBSCAN, and TCRdist sequence similarity was added for clustering within HLA-allele-positive subsets. For co-occurrence clustering, repertoires with fewer than 30,000 or more than 120,000 public chains were excluded, along with 4 to 6 repertoires with anomalous nucleotide sharing. This is the immuneACCESS table as TCRdb keeps it, with only in-frame sequences that have V and J called. A part of the clones is gone; compared with another copy, unresolved V genes explain less than half, and the rest is unexplained. That table furnishes V, J and clone size, whereas the DNA furnished D and trimming. The sample contains about 200,000 clones, around 80% of them found a single time. The top ten clones comprise roughly 1.6% of the sample.

The germline V gene (reference sequence) sets CDR1 to SGHNT and CDR2 to YYREEE. Trimming takes 1 base from V and 3 bases from J, and the germline ends sit 2 bases apart. Including cysteine and phenylalanine, the CDR3 has 11 amino acids. Only the CDR3 DNA stays, 33 bases, in frame from base 1. In total, more than 500 healthy bone marrow donors made up the cohort. All cohort members were sampled while nominally healthy, although unrecorded immune exposures were likely present. The donor tested CMV seronegative and was one of the 352 seronegative cohort members. Each donor provided a peripheral blood sample, and peripheral blood mononuclear cells were used for TCR beta sequencing. Genomic DNA extraction from the blood cell samples was performed with the Qiagen DNeasy Blood Extraction Kit.

This TCR came from a man aged 50 to 60 in good health and CMV-seronegative. Sequencing was carried out using PBMCs. The sequence joins TRBV5-4 to TRBJ2-7, with the D gene uncertain. The sequence in DNA is TGTGCCAGCAGCTTGTACTACGAGCAGTACTTC. It translates as CASSLYYEQYF.